This T cell receptor beta chain was sequenced for a study of OX40 agonist ivuxolimab in advanced cancers. Study background: Patients were infused with ivuxolimab every 2 weeks at 0.01 to 10 mg/kg. Each dose-escalation patient presented with hepatocellular carcinoma, melanoma, renal cell or head and neck cancer.

Using immunoSEQ multiplex PCR, the repertoire was profiled, and TCRdb retains in-frame clones only, with some absent. The sample has 55,000 to 65,000 clones, about 85% seen once. Per germline, CDR1 SGHVS and CDR2 FQNEAQ. V was trimmed by 5 bases and J by 2 bases, leaving 12 bases between them. This CDR3 comprises 14 residues. In its sample, this clone was seen a few times. The J gene is TRBJ2-5, the V gene TRBV7-8; unclear D gene. The sample consisted of CD4+ or CD8+ T cells sorted from blood, taken in a trial of the OX40 agonist ivuxolimab. The TCR was taken from an adult with an advanced solid tumor such as melanoma, head and neck, liver or kidney cancer. The CDR3 DNA reads as TGTGCCAGCAGCCGTACGAGAGTTCAAGAGACCCAGTACTTC. Protein sequence: CASSRTRVQETQYF.